This T cell receptor (beta chain) was identified in a study of blood T cells in healthy people across ages (dated by TCRdb to the mid-2010s). Describing the broader study: In model experiments, template switching captured roughly one uniquely barcoded TCR beta cDNA molecule for every two T cells. Donors of different ages were randomly distributed across sequencing lanes to avoid experimental bias. Four age groups were formed from the donors: young (average about 15 years), middle-aged (around 39), aged (roughly 58) and long-lived (around 80). Two additional independent replicas of 1 million unique cDNA reads from the same blood draw were analyzed for two donors (one aged 18 to 30 and one aged 80 or older). The study measured age-related changes in TCR beta repertoire diversity using deep sequencing normalized with unique cDNA molecular identifiers. Points the paper makes about the study in general: Compared with the aged group, more naive CD4+ T cells, fewer expanded clones and increased TCR diversity were shown by the long-lived group, suggesting age selection. Because donor CMV infection status was unknown, age-related changes in expanded clonotypes were potentially confounded. Since profiling was done on bulk unsorted PBMCs, naive and antigen-experienced compartments could not be conclusively compared. A strong correlation was found between observed TCR beta diversity and the percentage of naive T cells measured by flow cytometry. Estimates of total diversity from one million sequenced T cells were regarded as lower bounds and underestimates. Observed TCR beta diversity per million T cells fell roughly linearly with age, and a significant reduction was already apparent by age around 39.

CDR1 and CDR2, looked up from the germline V gene, are SNHLY and FYNNEI. A distance of 15 bases separates the germline ends of V and J, which lose 5 bases and 2 bases respectively. The CDR3 runs 16 amino acids, cysteine and phenylalanine included. Here the CDR3 DNA is all that survives: 48 bases in frame from base 1. Systemically healthy Caucasian individuals from Russia, 39 in total and aged about 6 to 100 years, were included as donors. Around 10 milliliters of peripheral blood were collected from each donor into EDTA-treated Vacutainer tubes. Ficoll-Paque density-gradient centrifugation was used to isolate PBMCs, with at least 7 million per sample. Trizol reagent was used to extract total RNA from PBMCs, with at least 5 micrograms per sample. For every donor, an aliquot of PBMCs went through flow cytometry to measure the percentages of naive CD45RAhigh/CD27high T cells. Libraries came from 5' RACE. Sequencing took place on an Illumina HiSeq 2500. The second PCR ran for about 7 to 11 cycles and used a J-beta primer mix along with a sample-barcoded 5' primer. A template-switch 5' adaptor carrying 12 random nucleotides introduced a unique molecular identifier onto each TCR beta cDNA molecule. At least 2.5 million CDR3-containing paired-end reads were obtained from each sample. First-strand cDNA was synthesized from all RNA with the Mint cDNA synthesis kit, primed by a TRBC-specific oligonucleotide. Following uracil-DNA glycosylase treatment, a first 18-cycle PCR with universal primers M1SS and BC2_uni_R was performed on all cDNA. The original pipeline was this. Each sample was normalized by randomly selecting 1 million high-quality reads, each carrying a distinct molecular identifier. Instead of being binned into consensus sequences, reads that shared molecular identifiers were thrown out. MiTCR, run with a Q25 quality threshold and the strictest error-elimination algorithm, handled CDR3 identification, clonotype clustering and error correction. A nonparametric unseen species model with Euler transformation was used to estimate a lower bound on total TCR beta diversity. TCRdb applied fastp at Q25 and MiXCR to the public reads, then kept only in-frame beta chains. CDR3 protein sequences are deduplicated, and each keeps its most common genes and DNA. The authors' filters were not applied to this entry. The sample table records approximately 820,000 distinct CDR3 sequences; around 42% of these occur just once. The ten top clones hold around 21% of the sample.

In this sample, this clonotype turned up a few times. This receptor's antigen is unknown. Base qualities are missing; no much larger clone stands one base away. Sequencing input: blood. This chain is built from TRBV2 and TRBJ2-2; no D gene can be assigned with confidence. The receptor's source is a man aged 55-75 years in good health. The CDR3 corresponds to CASSPFWTDNTGELFF. The DNA sequence reads TGTGCCAGCAGTCCCTTTTGGACGGATAACACCGGGGAGCTGTTTTTT.